A single sample is the source of the 32 T cell receptor beta chains below, sequenced in a study of response to subunit inactivated influenza vaccine. One entry per CDR3 protein, called by TCRdb with MiXCR from the RT-PCR reads. The table includes 500,000 to 600,000 distinct CDR3 sequences, over 9.5% detected once. The input for sequencing was PBMCs from blood, taken on the day of vaccination. These receptors came from a man aged 50 to 60 who received an inactivated influenza vaccine.

Remarks on this clonotype: At one of its ends the junction is not consistent with the germline gene, which may arise from a read error. V usage is TRBV11-2 and J usage is TRBJ2-3; 10 bases line up with TRBD1. This CDR3 comprises 16 residues. Germline CDR1 is SGHAT and CDR2 is FQNNGV. The CDR3 region is CASSLGDRGFADTQYF. CDR3 DNA: TGCGCCAGCAGCTTAGGGGACAGGGGATTCGCAGATACGCAGTATTTT.

This clonotype was recorded a few times. The V call is TRBV7-2, the J call TRBJ1-2; 9 nucleotides match TRBD1. J gave up 2 bases and V 5 bases, and 6 bases lay outside the gene matches. Germline CDR1 reads SGHTA; CDR2 reads FQGNSA. The CDR3 consists of 15 residues. In nucleotides, the CDR3 is TGTGCCAGCAGCCCGGGACAGGGAAGAAACTATGGCTACACCTTC. Translation gives CASSPGQGRNYGYTF. Combining the CDR3 with reference TRBV7-2 and TRBJ1-2 gives the whole variable domain GAGVSQSPSNKVTEKGKDVELRCDPISGHTALYWYRQSLGQGLEFLIYFQGNSAPDKSGLPSDRFSAERTGGSVSTLTIQRTQQEDSAVYLCASSPGQGRNYGYTFGSGTRLTVV.

This clonotype was seen only a few times. This sequence joins TRBV20-1 and TRBJ1-2; D is uncertain. CDR1 and CDR2 (germline): DFQATT, SNEGSKA (reference sequence). The CDR3 sequence is 11 residues long. V gave up 2 bases and J gave up 8 bases, with 9 bases separating them. Here the CDR3 reads CSARLPGGYTF. The DNA of the CDR3 is TGCAGTGCTAGACTACCCGGGGGCTACACCTTC.

In this sample, this clonotype turned up many times. The chain links TRBV7-8 to TRBJ2-1, with TRBD2 as a possible D gene (6 bases). V shed 5 bases and J shed 9 bases, with 8 bases lying between them. The length of the CDR3 is 11 residues. Germline loops: CDR1 SGHVS, CDR2 FQNEAQ. The CDR3 DNA sequence: TGTGCCAGCAGCATCGGGGGTGAGCAGTTCTTC. It is translated as CASSIGGEQFF.

This chain's CDR3 is CASSIEAGNNEQFF. The CDR3 region has the DNA TGTGCCAGTAGTATAGAGGCTGGGAACAATGAGCAGTTCTTC. The chain joins TRBV19 to TRBJ2-1; no definite D call. Germline values: CDR1 LNHDA, CDR2 SQIVND (reference sequence). The CDR3 extends over 14 amino acids. V lost 0 bases and J lost 5, with 8 bases in between.

This clonotype has just a few counts. This chain links TRBV29-1 with TRBJ2-5; TRBD1 matches 9 bases. The CDR3 contains 13 residues. V lost 7 bases and J lost 5; bases outside the gene matches: 8. The germline V gene has CDR1 SQVTM and CDR2 ANQGSEA. CDR3 sequence (DNA): TGCAGCGGGGGAGGGACAGGGTCGGAGACCCAGTACTTC. It codes for CSGGGTGSETQYF.

The V and J genes are TRBV7-8 and TRBJ2-1, with TRBD1 matching 9 bases. V shed 4 bases and J 6 bases; nucleotides not matched to a gene: 13. CDR1 SGHVS and CDR2 FQNEAQ come from the germline V gene. This CDR3 is 17 amino acids long. CDR3 loop: CASSSTSGQGTGNEQFF. The CDR3 region has the DNA TGTGCCAGCAGCTCAACCTCCGGACAGGGGACGGGCAATGAGCAGTTCTTC.

This clonotype was detected a few times. CDR3 bases: TGCGCCAGCAGCCAAGATGCGGCAGGGCCTGGGGCCAACGTCCTGACTTTC. As protein: CASSQDAAGPGANVLTF. The rearrangement uses TRBV4-3 and TRBJ2-6; D possibly corresponds to TRBD1 (5 bases). Germline CDR1 and CDR2: LGHNA and YSLEER. This CDR3 comprises 17 residues. Trimming stripped 0 bases from V and 2 bases from J, with 11 bases between.

This clonotype has more than one count but fewer than ten. The rearrangement links TRBV27 to TRBJ2-5, with 7 positions matching TRBD2. The CDR3 runs to 14 residues. The V segment lost 7 bases and the J segment 3 bases; nucleotides outside the gene matches: 8. The germline V gene encodes CDR1 MNHEY and CDR2 SMNVEV (reference sequence). Here the CDR3 reads CASIDSGGEETQYF. The CDR3 bases are TGTGCCAGCATTGACTCGGGAGGTGAAGAGACCCAGTACTTC.

V and J are TRBV6-1 and TRBJ2-2; D gene ambiguous. CDR1 is MNHNS and CDR2 is SASEGT in the germline V gene. This CDR3 contains 13 residues. Trimming removed 6 bases at V and 1 base at J, with 6 bases between. The CDR3 DNA sequence: TGTGCCAGCAGGGCACAGAACACCGGGGAGCTGTTTTTT. Translation gives CASRAQNTGELFF.

Only a few counts were recorded for this clonotype. The rearrangement uses TRBV10-3 and TRBJ2-3, with D hard to call. The V gene's germline CDR1 is ENHRY and CDR2 SYGVKD. The germline V and J ends were trimmed by 0 bases and 10 bases, with 11 bases remaining between them. The CDR3 is made up of 13 amino acids. The CDR3 reads CAISESYFEAQYF. The CDR3 DNA follows: TGTGCCATCAGTGAGTCTTACTTTGAGGCGCAGTATTTT.

The chain employs TRBV6-5 and TRBJ2-2, with D possibly TRBD2 on 6 matching bases. Per the germline V gene, CDR1 is MNHEY and CDR2 is SVGAGI. CDR3 length: 17 residues. V was clipped by 1 base and J by 1 base, with 13 bases between them. The CDR3, as DNA: TGTGCCAGCAGTTACTGGGGACTCAACGTGAACACCGGGGAGCTGTTTTTT. Its protein is CASSYWGLNVNTGELFF.

This clonotype was counted between two and nine times. J is TRBJ1-1 and V is TRBV18; 8 nucleotides agree with TRBD1. V was clipped by 4 bases and J by 1 base; unmatched bases: 8. There are 16 residues in the CDR3. Germline CDR1 reads KGHSH; CDR2 reads LQKENI. The chain's CDR3 is CASSLSGGNSNTEAFF. CDR3 coding DNA: TGTGCCAGCTCACTATCAGGGGGCAATTCGAACACTGAAGCTTTCTTT.

This clonotype was detected once. The V call is TRBV6-1, the J call TRBJ2-7; D not resolved. The V and J ends lost 2 bases and 0 bases respectively, with 8 bases between them. The CDR3 covers 14 residues. Germline assignment: CDR1 MNHNS and CDR2 SASEGT. The CDR3 loop is CASSEFGPSYEQYF. As DNA, the CDR3 is TGTGCCAGCAGTGAATTTGGTCCCTCCTACGAGCAGTACTTC.

This clonotype came up many times. The chain combines TRBV6-2 or TRBV6-3 with TRBJ2-1; D remains unclear. This CDR3 spans 14 amino acids. Germline V CDR1 and CDR2: MNHEY, SVGEGT. V was trimmed by 6 bases and J by 9 bases, leaving 18 bases between them. The CDR3 is CASRTDSSFGEQFF. CDR3 coding DNA: TGTGCCAGCAGAACCGATTCCAGCTTTGGTGAGCAGTTCTTC.

The J gene is TRBJ2-7, the V gene TRBV20-1, with D possibly being TRBD2 (6 bases). Looked up from germline, CDR1 is DFQATT and CDR2 is SNEGSKA (reference sequence). The V end was cut by 4 bases, the J end by 0 bases, with 10 bases between. The CDR3 has 13 amino acids. CDR3 bases: TGCAGTGCTACCGGGAGATACTCCTACGAGCAGTACTTC. Translating it yields CSATGRYSYEQYF.

This clonotype turned up a few times. This rearrangement joins TRBV7-2 to TRBJ2-3, with no clear D. From germline, CDR1 is SGHTA and CDR2 FQGNSA. This CDR3 has 16 residues. V lost 1 base and J 0 bases, leaving 11 bases between the germline ends. For the CDR3, the DNA is TGTGCCAGCAGCTTAGTTGTTTTAGGGAGCACAGATACGCAGTATTTT. Its protein product is CASSLVVLGSTDTQYF. The full variable domain, completed using reference TRBV7-2 and TRBJ2-3, is GAGVSQSPSNKVTEKGKDVELRCDPISGHTALYWYRQSLGQGLEFLIYFQGNSAPDKSGLPSDRFSAERTGGSVSTLTIQRTQQEDSAVYLCASSLVVLGSTDTQYFGPGTRLTVL.

Concerning this clonotype: Given a much more abundant clone one base away, this may be a read error. V and J are TRBV29-1 and TRBJ2-1, with 8 bases identical to TRBD2. Germline loops: CDR1 SQVTM, CDR2 ANQGSEA. This CDR3 has 14 residues. Trimming took 7 bases from V and 2 from J; bases not matched to a gene: 7. CDR3 residues: CSGAPAGAYNEQFF. The CDR3 DNA reads TGCAGCGGGGCGCCAGCGGGGGCCTACAATGAGCAGTTCTTC.

This clonotype turned up a few times. The rearrangement links TRBV10-3 to TRBJ2-3; 10 nucleotides match TRBD2. This CDR3 is 15 amino acids long. Germline V CDR1 and CDR2: ENHRY, SYGVKD. V shed 7 bases and J 1 base; nucleotides not matched to a gene: 5. CDR3 region: CAITPGLAGTDTQYF. DNA for the CDR3: TGTGCCATCACTCCCGGACTAGCGGGCACAGATACGCAGTATTTT.

The V and J genes are TRBV18 and TRBJ2-3; D not resolved. The CDR3 loop spans 17 amino acids. From germline, CDR1 is KGHSH and CDR2 LQKENI. The V and J ends lost 0 bases and 0 bases respectively, with 13 bases between them. The CDR3 protein is CASSPPGRKISTDTQYF. In DNA, the CDR3 is TGTGCCAGCTCACCACCCGGACGGAAAATAAGCACAGATACGCAGTATTTT.

In this sample, this clonotype turned up many times. The chain has TRBV20-1 and TRBJ2-3; 9 nucleotides match TRBD2. Germline V gene lookup returns CDR1 DFQATT and CDR2 SNEGSKA (reference sequence). The CDR3 has 15 residues. J gave up 4 bases and V 2 bases, and 7 bases lay outside the gene matches. CDR3 amino acids: CSARPLAGVSDTQYF. In DNA form, the CDR3 reads TGCAGTGCTAGACCCTTAGCGGGAGTATCAGATACGCAGTATTTT.

This clonotype has at least ten counts. The V and J genes are TRBV5-1 and TRBJ2-7; tentative D call: TRBD1 (6 bases). The V end lost 0 bases, the J end lost 5 bases, and 18 bases lay between the germline ends. Germline-derived CDR1 and CDR2 are SGHRS and YFSETQ. CDR3 length: 16 residues. This CDR3 is CASSLVSQGSSNEQYF. The CDR3 DNA reads as TGCGCCAGCAGCTTGGTCTCGCAGGGGAGTAGCAACGAGCAGTACTTC.

This clonotype was observed at least ten times. The gene calls are TRBV7-2 and TRBJ2-2, with 9 bases identical to TRBD1. V was pared by 5 bases and J by 4 bases, with 5 bases of the junction left unmatched. The CDR3 contains 15 residues. Germline values: CDR1 SGHTA, CDR2 FQGNSA. The CDR3 nucleotides are TGTGCCAGCAGCCAACAGGGGGCAGGCACCGGGGAGCTGTTTTTT. As protein: CASSQQGAGTGELFF.

This sequence joins TRBV29-1 and TRBJ2-7; TRBD2 aligns across 10 bases. The germline V gene has CDR1 SQVTM and CDR2 ANQGSEA. CDR3 length: 14 residues. The V and J ends lost 2 bases and 2 bases, in that order; junction bases with no gene match: 3. Written as DNA, the CDR3 is TGCAGCGTTGAACTAGCGGGAGTTCCCTACGAGCAGTACTTC. Protein sequence: CSVELAGVPYEQYF.

The rearrangement joins TRBV4-2 to TRBJ1-5; D unresolved. The germline V and J ends were trimmed by 0 bases and 0 bases, with 12 bases remaining between them. Germline CDR1 LGHNA, CDR2 YNFKEQ. CDR3 size: 17 residues. The CDR3 spells CASSQETLQSSNQPQHF. CDR3 DNA sequence: TGTGCCAGCAGCCAAGAGACTTTACAGTCTAGCAATCAGCCCCAGCATTTT.

The rearrangement uses TRBV20-1 and TRBJ2-7, with D perhaps given as TRBD1 or TRBD2 (5 bases each). The CDR3 extends over 18 amino acids. The ends were cut back, 3 bases at V and 3 bases at J, with 27 bases in the middle. Germline V gene lookup returns CDR1 DFQATT and CDR2 SNEGSKA (reference sequence). CDR3 sequence: CSASSPLGPGLTYYEQYF. The CDR3 nucleotides read TGCAGTGCTAGTTCTCCGCTGGGACCCGGACTTACTTACTACGAGCAGTACTTC.

The chain has TRBV5-1 and TRBJ1-5, with D hard to call. Germline lookup yields CDR1 SGHRS and CDR2 YFSETQ. The ends were cut back, 4 bases at V and 0 bases at J, with 11 bases in the middle. This CDR3 is built from 15 residues. CDR3 amino acids: CASSPSGYSNQPQHF. For the CDR3, the DNA is TGCGCCAGCAGCCCCTCCGGCTATAGCAATCAGCCCCAGCATTTT.

This clonotype has a handful of counts. This chain connects TRBV7-9 to TRBJ2-4, with TRBD2 matching 7 bases. The V and J ends lost 5 bases and 4 bases, in that order; junction bases with no gene match: 8. The CDR3 totals 15 residues. CDR1 is SEHNR and CDR2 is FQNEAQ in the germline V gene (reference sequence). In nucleotides, the CDR3 is TGTGCCAGCAGCCCAGGCCCAGCGGGAAAAAACATTCAGTACTTC. Its protein product is CASSPGPAGKNIQYF.

This sequence joins TRBV28 and TRBJ2-7; D not resolved. Germline lookup yields CDR1 MDHEN and CDR2 SYDVKM. This CDR3 region has 16 residues. The V end was cut by 6 bases, the J end by 0 bases, with 18 bases between. The CDR3 is CASRSSGILNSYEQYF. The CDR3 DNA follows: TGTGCCAGCAGGTCTTCGGGTATCCTCAACTCCTACGAGCAGTACTTC. Supplemented by reference TRBV28 and TRBJ2-7, the full variable domain reads DVKVTQSSRYLVKRTGEKVFLECVQDMDHENMFWYRQDPGLGLRLIYFSYDVKMKEKGDIPEGYSVSREKKERFSLILESASTNQTSMYLCASRSSGILNSYEQYFGPGTRLTVT.

This clonotype was seen a handful of times. The chain is built from TRBV7-2 and TRBJ2-2; maybe TRBD1 (5 bases). With 1 base removed from V and 4 bases from J, the gap between germline ends came to 10 bases. Germline-derived CDR1 and CDR2 are SGHTA and FQGNSA. This CDR3 is built from 15 residues. The CDR3 DNA is TGTGCCAGCAGCTTAGTGCAGGGAATCACCGGGGAGCTGTTTTTT. The encoded protein is CASSLVQGITGELFF.

The V gene is TRBV19, the J gene TRBJ2-3, with D uncertain. CDR1 LNHDA and CDR2 SQIVND come from the germline V gene (reference sequence). Deletions cut 1 base from V and 3 bases from J, with 8 bases between. The CDR3 is 14 amino acids. This chain's CDR3 is CASSIVGQTDTQYF. The DNA of the CDR3 is TGTGCCAGTAGTATAGTCGGGCAGACAGATACGCAGTATTTT.

This clonotype was observed a handful of times. The chain recombines TRBV6-2 or TRBV6-3 with TRBJ2-1, with D possibly TRBD2 on 7 matching bases. Trimming cost V 5 bases and J 4 bases, with 15 bases left between them. The CDR3 is 15 residues long. Germline values: CDR1 MNHEY, CDR2 SVGEGT. The CDR3 reads CASSRAGALYNEQFF. The CDR3 DNA reads TGTGCCAGCAGTCGCGCGGGGGCCCTTTACAATGAGCAGTTCTTC.